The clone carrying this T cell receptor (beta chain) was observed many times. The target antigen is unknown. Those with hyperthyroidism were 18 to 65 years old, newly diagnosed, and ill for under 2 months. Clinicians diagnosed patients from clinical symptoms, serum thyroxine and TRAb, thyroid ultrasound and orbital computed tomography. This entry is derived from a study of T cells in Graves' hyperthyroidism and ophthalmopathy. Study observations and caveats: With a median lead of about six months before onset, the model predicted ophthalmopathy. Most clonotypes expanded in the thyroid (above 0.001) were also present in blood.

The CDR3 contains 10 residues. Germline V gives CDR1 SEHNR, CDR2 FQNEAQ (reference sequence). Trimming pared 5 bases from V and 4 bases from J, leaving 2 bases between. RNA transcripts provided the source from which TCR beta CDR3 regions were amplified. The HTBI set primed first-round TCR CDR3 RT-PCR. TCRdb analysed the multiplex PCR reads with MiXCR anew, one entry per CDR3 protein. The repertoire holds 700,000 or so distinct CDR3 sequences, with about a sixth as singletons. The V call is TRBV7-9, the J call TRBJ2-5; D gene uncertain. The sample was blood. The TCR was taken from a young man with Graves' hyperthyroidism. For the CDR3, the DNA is TGTGCCAGCAGCGTAGAGACCCAGTACTTC. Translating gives CASSVETQYF. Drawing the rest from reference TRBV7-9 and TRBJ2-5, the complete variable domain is DTGVSQNPRHKITKRGQNVTFRCDPISEHNRLYWYRQTLGQGPEFLTYFQNEAQLEKSRLLSDRFSAERPKGSFSTLEIQRTEQGDSAMYLCASSVETQYFGPGTRLLVL.